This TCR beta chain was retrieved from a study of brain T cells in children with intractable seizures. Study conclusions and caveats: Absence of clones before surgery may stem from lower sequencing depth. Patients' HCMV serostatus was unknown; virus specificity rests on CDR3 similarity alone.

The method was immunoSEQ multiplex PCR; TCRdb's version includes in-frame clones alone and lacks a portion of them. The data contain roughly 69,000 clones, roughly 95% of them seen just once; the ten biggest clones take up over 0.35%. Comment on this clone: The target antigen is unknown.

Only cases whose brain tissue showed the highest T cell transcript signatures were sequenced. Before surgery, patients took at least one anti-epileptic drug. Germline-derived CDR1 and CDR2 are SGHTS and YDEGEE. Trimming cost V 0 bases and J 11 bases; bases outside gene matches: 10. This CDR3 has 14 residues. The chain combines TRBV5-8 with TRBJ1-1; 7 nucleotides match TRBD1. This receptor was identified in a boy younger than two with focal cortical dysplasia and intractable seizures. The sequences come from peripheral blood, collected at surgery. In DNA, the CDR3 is TGTGCCAGCAGCTTGGAGACGGGACAGAGCTCGGCTTTCTTT. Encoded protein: CASSLETGQSSAFF.